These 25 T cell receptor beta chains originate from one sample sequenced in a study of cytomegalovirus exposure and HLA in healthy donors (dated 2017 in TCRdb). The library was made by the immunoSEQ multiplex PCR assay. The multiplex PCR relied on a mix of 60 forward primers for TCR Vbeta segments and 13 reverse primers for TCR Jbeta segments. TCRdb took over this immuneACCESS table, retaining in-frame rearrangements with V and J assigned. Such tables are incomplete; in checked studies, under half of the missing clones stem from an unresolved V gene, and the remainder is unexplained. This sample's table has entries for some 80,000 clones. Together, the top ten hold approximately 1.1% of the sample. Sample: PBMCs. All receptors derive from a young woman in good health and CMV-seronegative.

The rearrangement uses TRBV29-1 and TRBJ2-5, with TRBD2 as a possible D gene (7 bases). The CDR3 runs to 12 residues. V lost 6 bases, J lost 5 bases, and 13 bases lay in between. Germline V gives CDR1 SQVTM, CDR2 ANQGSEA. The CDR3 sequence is CSVGGLRETQYF. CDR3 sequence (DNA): TGCAGCGTGGGGGGGCTTCGGGAGACCCAGTACTTC.

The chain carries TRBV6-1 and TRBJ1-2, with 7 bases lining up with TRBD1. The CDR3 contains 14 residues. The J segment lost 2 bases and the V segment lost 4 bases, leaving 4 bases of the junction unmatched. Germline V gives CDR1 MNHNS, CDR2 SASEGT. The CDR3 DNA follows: TGTGCCAGCAGTGTACAGGGGACCAACTATGGCTACACCTTC. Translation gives CASSVQGTNYGYTF.

Here the CDR3 DNA reads TGTGCCAGTAGTATCGGGGGGCTCGACTATGGCTACACCTTC. Translation: CASSIGGLDYGYTF. The V and J genes are TRBV19 and TRBJ1-2, with a possible D match to TRBD1 (6 bases). Germline loops: CDR1 LNHDA, CDR2 SQIVND (reference sequence). V shed 3 bases and J shed 3 bases, with 11 bases lying between them. This CDR3 contains 14 residues.

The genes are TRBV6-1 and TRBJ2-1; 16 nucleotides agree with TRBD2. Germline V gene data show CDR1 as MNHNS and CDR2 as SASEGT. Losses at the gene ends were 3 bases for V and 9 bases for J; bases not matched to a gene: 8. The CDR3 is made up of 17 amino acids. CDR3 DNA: TGTGCCAGCAGTGATTTTGGGACTAGCGGGAGGGCCCCTGAGCAGTTCTTC. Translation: CASSDFGTSGRAPEQFF.

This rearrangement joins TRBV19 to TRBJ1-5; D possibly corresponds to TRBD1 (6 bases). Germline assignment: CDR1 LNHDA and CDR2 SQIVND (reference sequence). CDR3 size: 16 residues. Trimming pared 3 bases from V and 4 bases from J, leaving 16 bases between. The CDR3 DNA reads TGTGCCAGTAGTATCTACTCCGACAGGTTGAATCAGCCCCAGCATTTT. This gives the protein CASSIYSDRLNQPQHF.

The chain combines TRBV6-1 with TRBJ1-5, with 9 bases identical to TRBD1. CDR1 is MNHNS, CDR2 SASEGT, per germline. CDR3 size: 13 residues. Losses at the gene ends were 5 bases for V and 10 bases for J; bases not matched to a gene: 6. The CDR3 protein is CASSLDRGDPQHF. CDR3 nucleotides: TGTGCCAGCAGTTTAGACAGGGGGGACCCCCAGCATTTT.

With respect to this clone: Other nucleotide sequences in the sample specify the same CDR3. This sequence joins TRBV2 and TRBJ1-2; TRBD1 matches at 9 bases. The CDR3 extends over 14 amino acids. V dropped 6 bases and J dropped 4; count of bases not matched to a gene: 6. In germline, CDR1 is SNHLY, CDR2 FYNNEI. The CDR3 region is CASSGGQGGYGYTF. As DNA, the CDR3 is TGTGCCAGCAGCGGGGGACAGGGAGGCTATGGCTACACCTTC.

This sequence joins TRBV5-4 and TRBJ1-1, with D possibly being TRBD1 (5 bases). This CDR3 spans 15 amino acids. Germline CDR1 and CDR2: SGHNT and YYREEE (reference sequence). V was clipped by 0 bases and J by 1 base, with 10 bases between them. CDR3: CASSLGGGRNTEAFF. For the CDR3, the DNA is TGTGCCAGCAGCTTGGGCGGGGGACGGAACACTGAAGCTTTCTTT.

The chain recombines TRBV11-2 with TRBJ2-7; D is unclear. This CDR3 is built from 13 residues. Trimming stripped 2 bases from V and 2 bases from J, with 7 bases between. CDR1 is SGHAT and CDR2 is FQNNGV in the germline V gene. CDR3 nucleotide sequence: TGTGCCAGCAGCTTAAGAACACCCTACGAGCAGTACTTC. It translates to CASSLRTPYEQYF.

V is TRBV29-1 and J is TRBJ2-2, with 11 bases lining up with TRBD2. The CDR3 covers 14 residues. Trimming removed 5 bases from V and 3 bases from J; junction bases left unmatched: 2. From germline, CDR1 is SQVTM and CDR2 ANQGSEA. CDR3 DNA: TGCAGCGTTTCGGGACTAGCGGACACCGGGGAGCTGTTTTTT. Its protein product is CSVSGLADTGELFF.

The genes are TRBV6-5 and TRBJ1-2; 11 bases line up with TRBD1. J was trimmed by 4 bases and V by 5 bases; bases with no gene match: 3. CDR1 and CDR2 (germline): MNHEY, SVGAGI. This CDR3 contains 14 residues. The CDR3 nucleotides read TGTGCCAGCAGTGAAGGGACAGGGGGCTATGGCTACACCTTC. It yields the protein CASSEGTGGYGYTF.

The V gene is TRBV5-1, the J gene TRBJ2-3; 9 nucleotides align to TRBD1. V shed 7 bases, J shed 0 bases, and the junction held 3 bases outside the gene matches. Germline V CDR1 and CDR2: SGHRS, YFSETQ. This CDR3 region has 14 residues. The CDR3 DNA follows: TGCGCCAGCCAGGGACAGGGAAGCACAGATACGCAGTATTTT. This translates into CASQGQGSTDTQYF.

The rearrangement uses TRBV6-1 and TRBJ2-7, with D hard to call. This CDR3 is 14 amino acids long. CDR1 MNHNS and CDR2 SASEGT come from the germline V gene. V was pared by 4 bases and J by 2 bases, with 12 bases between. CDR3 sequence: CASSAPPTAYEQYF. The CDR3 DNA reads TGTGCCAGCAGTGCCCCACCTACCGCCTACGAGCAGTACTTC.

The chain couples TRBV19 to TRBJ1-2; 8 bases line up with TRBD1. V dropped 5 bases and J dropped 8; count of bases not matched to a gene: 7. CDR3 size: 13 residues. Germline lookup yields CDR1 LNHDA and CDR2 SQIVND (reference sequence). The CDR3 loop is CASSLQGAGGYTF. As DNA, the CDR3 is TGTGCCAGTAGTCTTCAGGGGGCTGGGGGCTACACCTTC.

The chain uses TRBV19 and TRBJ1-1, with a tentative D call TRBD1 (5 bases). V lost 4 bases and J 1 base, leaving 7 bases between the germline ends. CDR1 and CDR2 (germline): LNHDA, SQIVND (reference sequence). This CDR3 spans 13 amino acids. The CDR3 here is CASSNGQNTEAFF. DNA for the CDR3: TGTGCCAGTAGTAATGGACAGAACACTGAAGCTTTCTTT.

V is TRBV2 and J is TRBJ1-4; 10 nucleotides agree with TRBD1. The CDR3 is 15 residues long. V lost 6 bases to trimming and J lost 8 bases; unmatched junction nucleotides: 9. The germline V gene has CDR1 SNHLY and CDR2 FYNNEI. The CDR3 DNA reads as TGTGCCAGCAGGGAGAGGACAGGGGGATGGGAAAAACTGTTTTTT. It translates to CASRERTGGWEKLFF.

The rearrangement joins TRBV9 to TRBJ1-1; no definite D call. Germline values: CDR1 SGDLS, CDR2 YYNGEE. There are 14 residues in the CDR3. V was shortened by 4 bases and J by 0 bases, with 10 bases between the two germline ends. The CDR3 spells CASSSAGLNTEAFF. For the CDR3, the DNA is TGTGCCAGCAGCTCGGCAGGCCTGAACACTGAAGCTTTCTTT.

In DNA, the CDR3 is TGCGCCAGCAGCCCCCGAACTAGCGGGGGATTAGCCAAAAACATTCAGTACTTC. Its protein product is CASSPRTSGGLAKNIQYF. The V call is TRBV5-1, the J call TRBJ2-4; 11 bases line up with TRBD2. The junction had 9 bases not matched to a gene; V was cut back by 4 bases and J by 0 bases. CDR1 is SGHRS, CDR2 YFSETQ, per germline. The length of the CDR3 is 18 residues.

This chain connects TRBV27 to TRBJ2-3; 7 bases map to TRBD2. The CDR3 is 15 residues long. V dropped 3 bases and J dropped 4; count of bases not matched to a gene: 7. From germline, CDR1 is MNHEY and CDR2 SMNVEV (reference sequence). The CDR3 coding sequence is TGTGCCAGCAGTTTCGCGGGAGTTGGGCCAGATACGCAGTATTTT. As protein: CASSFAGVGPDTQYF.

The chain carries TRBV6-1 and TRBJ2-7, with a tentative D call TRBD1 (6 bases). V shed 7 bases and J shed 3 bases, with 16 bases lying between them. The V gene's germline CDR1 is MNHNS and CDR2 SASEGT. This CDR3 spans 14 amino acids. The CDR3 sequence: CASNEAGEIYEQYF. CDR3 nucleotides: TGTGCCAGCAATGAGGCAGGGGAGATCTACGAGCAGTACTTC.

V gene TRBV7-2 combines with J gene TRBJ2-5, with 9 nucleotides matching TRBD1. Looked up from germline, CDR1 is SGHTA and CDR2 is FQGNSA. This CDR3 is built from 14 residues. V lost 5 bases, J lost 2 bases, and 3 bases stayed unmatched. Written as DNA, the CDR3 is TGTGCCAGCAGCCGGGACAGGGCTCAAGAGACCCAGTACTTC. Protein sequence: CASSRDRAQETQYF. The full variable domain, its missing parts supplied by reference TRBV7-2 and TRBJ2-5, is GAGVSQSPSNKVTEKGKDVELRCDPISGHTALYWYRQSLGQGLEFLIYFQGNSAPDKSGLPSDRFSAERTGGSVSTLTIQRTQQEDSAVYLCASSRDRAQETQYFGPGTRLLVL.

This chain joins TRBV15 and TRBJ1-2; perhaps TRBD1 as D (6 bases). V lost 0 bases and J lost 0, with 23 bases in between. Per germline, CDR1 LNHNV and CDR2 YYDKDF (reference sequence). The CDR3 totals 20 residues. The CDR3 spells CATSRDWEDGGASTNYGYTF. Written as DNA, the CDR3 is TGTGCCACCAGCAGAGATTGGGAGGACGGGGGGGCAAGTACTAACTATGGCTACACCTTC.

Here the CDR3 reads CASSPVGFNNEQFF. The CDR3 DNA reads as TGTGCCAGCTCACCAGTCGGGTTTAACAATGAGCAGTTCTTC. The rearrangement uses TRBV18 and TRBJ2-1; D call uncertain. The CDR3 sequence is 14 residues long. The germline CDR1 and CDR2 sequences are KGHSH and LQKENI. Trimming pared 2 bases from V and 5 bases from J, leaving 10 bases between.

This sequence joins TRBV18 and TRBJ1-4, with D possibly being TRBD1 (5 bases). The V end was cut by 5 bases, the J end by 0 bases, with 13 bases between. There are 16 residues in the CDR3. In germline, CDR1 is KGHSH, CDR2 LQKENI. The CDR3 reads CASSARGVATNEKLFF. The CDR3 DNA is TGTGCCAGCTCAGCCCGGGGGGTTGCAACTAATGAAAAACTGTTTTTT. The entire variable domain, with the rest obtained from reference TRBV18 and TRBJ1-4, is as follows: NAGVMQNPRHLVRRRGQEARLRCSPMKGHSHVYWYRQLPEEGLKFMVYLQKENIIDESGMPKERFSAEFPKEGPSILRIQQVVRGDSAAYFCASSARGVATNEKLFFGSGTQLSVL.

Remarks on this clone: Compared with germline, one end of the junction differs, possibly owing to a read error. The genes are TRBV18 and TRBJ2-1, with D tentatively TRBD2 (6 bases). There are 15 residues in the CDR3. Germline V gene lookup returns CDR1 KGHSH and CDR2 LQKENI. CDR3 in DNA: TGTGCCAGCTCTCGGGACTGGACCTCCGACAATGAGCAGTTCTTC. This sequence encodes CASSRDWTSDNEQFF.